The rows below give T cell receptor beta chains drawn from one sample of a study of naive and memory T cell subsets. TCRdb re-called the UMI-ligation and nested PCR reads with MiXCR, one entry per CDR3 protein. The sample yields about 150,000 distinct CDR3 sequences, about 20% seen once. Input material: naive CD4+ T cells from blood. Every receptor here comes from a human donor in good health. Both conserved end residues are part of each CDR3. D genes are given only for firm matches. Expanded clones get a size class; other rows say once, few or many, or leave the size out.

D	size	V	J	DNA	CDR3
-	many	TRBV6-2/TRBV6-3	TRBJ2-2	TGTGCCAGCACCGACACCCACCGAGCTGGGCTGTTTTTT	CASTDTHRAGLFF
TRBD1	-	TRBV18	TRBJ2-1	TGTGCCAGCTCACCACGGGGCAGGGGGCCAAGGAATGAGCAGTTCTTC	CASSPRGRGPRNEQFF
-	-	TRBV20-1	TRBJ1-5	TGCAGTGCTAGATGGGAACAGGGAAGCAATCAGCCCCAGCATTTT	CSARWEQGSNQPQHF
TRBD2	few	TRBV7-8	TRBJ2-7	TGTGCCAGCAGCCCCCGTCGAGTTGCGGGAGTGCGCGAGCAGTACTTC	CASSPRRVAGVREQYF
-	-	TRBV6-5	TRBJ1-4	TGTGCCAGCAGTTACTCGAGCCCAGGGGAAAAACTGTTTTTT	CASSYSSPGEKLFF
-	few	TRBV29-1	TRBJ2-7	TGCAGCGTTGTACCACCGATCACCTACGAGCAGTACTTC	CSVVPPITYEQYF
TRBD1	-	TRBV29-1	TRBJ2-7	TGCAGCGCCGCCGGGCAGGGGGACGAGCAGTACTTC	CSAAGQGDEQYF
TRBD1	-	TRBV12-3/TRBV12-4	TRBJ1-4	TGTGCCAGCAGCCGGGACAGGGGGGAAAAACTGTTTTTT	CASSRDRGEKLFF
-	once	TRBV27	TRBJ1-1	TGTGCCAGCAGTTCTGGAGAGAACACTGAAGCTTTCTTT	CASSSGENTEAFF
-	few	TRBV4-1	TRBJ1-5	TGCGCCAGCACCCCGGGCCCGGGCCAGCCCCAGCATTTT	CASTPGPGQPQHF
-	few	TRBV29-1	TRBJ2-7	TGCAGCGTGTGGGGTTCCGAGCAGTACTTC	CSVWGSEQYF
-	few	TRBV11-2	TRBJ2-1	TGTGCCAGCAGCCTAGCTCCGGGGTACAATGAGCAGTTCTTC	CASSLAPGYNEQFF
TRBD1	-	TRBV6-2/TRBV6-3	TRBJ1-5	TGTGCCAGCAGTTACGCAATCACACAGGGGGTTCAGCCCCAGCATTTT	CASSYAITQGVQPQHF
-	few	TRBV12-3/TRBV12-4	TRBJ2-5	TGTGCCAGCAGTCCCAGGGGATTGCCTCAAGAGACCCAGTACTTC	CASSPRGLPQETQYF
-	-	TRBV25-1	TRBJ2-1	TGTGCCAGCAGTGAATCCGGGACCGCCAATGAGCAGTTCTTC	CASSESGTANEQFF
-	-	TRBV9	TRBJ2-7	TGTGCCAGCAGCGTAGTGGGCAGCTCCTACGAGCAGTACTTC	CASSVVGSSYEQYF
-	-	TRBV29-1	TRBJ2-1	TGCAGCCCAGGAATGGGCAATGAGCAGTTCTTC	CSPGMGNEQFF
TRBD1	-	TRBV5-1	TRBJ2-1	TGCGCCAGCAGCTTTCGACAGGGGGCTTACAATGAGCAGTTCTTC	CASSFRQGAYNEQFF
-	-	TRBV2	TRBJ2-2	TGTGCCAGCGGAGGCGGGTCGGCCGGGGAGCTGTTTTTT	CASGGGSAGELFF
-	many	TRBV12-3/TRBV12-4	TRBJ2-5	TGTGCCAGCAGTTTACGGCAGGGGTTGGAGACCCAGTACTTC	CASSLRQGLETQYF
-	many	TRBV4-2	TRBJ2-7	TGTGCCAGCAGCCAAGAAGGGCCGGGGGCGTACGAGCAGTACTTC	CASSQEGPGAYEQYF
-	few	TRBV28	TRBJ2-1	TGTGCCAGCAGTCGCCCCGAGACAGCTTACAATGAGCAGTTCTTC	CASSRPETAYNEQFF
TRBD1	-	TRBV29-1	TRBJ2-1	TGCAGCGTTCCGGACAGGGATATGGACAATGAGCAGTTCTTC	CSVPDRDMDNEQFF
-	-	TRBV7-2	TRBJ2-7	TGTGCCAGCAGCTTAGGGCGCAGGCTCTACGAGCAGTACTTC	CASSLGRRLYEQYF
-	-	TRBV7-8	TRBJ2-1	TGTGCCAGCAGCTTGATGAATGAGCAGTTCTTC	CASSLMNEQFF
-	few	TRBV29-1	TRBJ1-5	TGCAGCGTTGTGGCAGGCAATCAGCCCCAGCATTTT	CSVVAGNQPQHF
TRBD1	-	TRBV2	TRBJ2-2	TGTGCCAGCAGTGATGCTAGCCTAAGACAGGGCGTTACCGGGGAGCTGTTTTTT	CASSDASLRQGVTGELFF
TRBD2	-	TRBV7-2	TRBJ2-6	TGTGCCAGCAGCTTAGGCAGCGGGAGAGGTGGGGCCAACGTCCTGACTTTC	CASSLGSGRGGANVLTF
TRBD2	few	TRBV4-3	TRBJ2-1	TGCGCCAGCAGCCAAGTTTGGGCCGCTAGCGGGAGTTACAATGAGCAGTTCTTC	CASSQVWAASGSYNEQFF
-	few	TRBV10-3	TRBJ2-1	TGTGCCACCAGCCCCACAGACAGGAACAATGAGCAGTTCTTC	CATSPTDRNNEQFF
TRBD2	many	TRBV12-3/TRBV12-4	TRBJ2-7	TGTGCCAGCAGTTTAAGCGGGAGCCTCTCCTACGAGCAGTACTTC	CASSLSGSLSYEQYF
-	-	TRBV18	TRBJ2-7	TGTGCCAGCTCACCACAGGAAACCTACGAGCAGTACTTC	CASSPQETYEQYF
-	few	TRBV7-2	TRBJ1-2	TGTGCCAGCAGCTTAACCACCGGGAAGGGAGGCTACACCTTC	CASSLTTGKGGYTF
TRBD1	many	TRBV11-2	TRBJ2-1	TGTGCCAGCAGCTTAGATCTTCAGACAGGGGGTTTCAATGAGCAGTTCTTC	CASSLDLQTGGFNEQFF
-	-	TRBV12-3/TRBV12-4	TRBJ2-7	TGTGCCAGCAGTTTCTTCCGACAGCGACTAACCTACGAGCAGTACTTC	CASSFFRQRLTYEQYF
-	few	TRBV5-1	TRBJ2-2	TGCGCCAGCAGCTTGGTTGGCGTTTCGAACACCGGGGAGCTGTTTTTT	CASSLVGVSNTGELFF
TRBD2	few	TRBV9	TRBJ2-1	TGTGCCAGCAGCGCAACAGGGGTCTTCAGCGGGAGGGGTTACAATGAGCAGTTCTTC	CASSATGVFSGRGYNEQFF
-	-	TRBV12-3/TRBV12-4	TRBJ1-5	TGTGCCAGCAGTTTCGGCAGTAATCAGCCCCAGCATTTT	CASSFGSNQPQHF